This T cell receptor beta chain was captured in a study of cytotoxic CD8 clonotypes in ibrutinib-treated CLL. Some clones are missing from TCRdb's copy, which holds only in-frame ones; the method was immunoSEQ multiplex PCR. This sample carries fewer than 45,000 clones, about two thirds of them seen once, and the ten largest clones take 16%. Looked up from germline, CDR1 is MNHEY and CDR2 is SVGAGI. The CDR3 is made up of 15 amino acids. Deletions cut 2 bases from V and 2 bases from J, with 10 bases between. The chain couples TRBV6-5 to TRBJ2-4; D ambiguous. The sample was PBMCs, taken at disease progression, from a patient treated with ibrutinib. This TCR was sampled from a human donor with chronic lymphocytic leukemia. The CDR3 DNA is TGTGCCAGCAGTTACGGCGTTAACTCCAAAAACATTCAGTACTTC. Its translation is CASSYGVNSKNIQYF.